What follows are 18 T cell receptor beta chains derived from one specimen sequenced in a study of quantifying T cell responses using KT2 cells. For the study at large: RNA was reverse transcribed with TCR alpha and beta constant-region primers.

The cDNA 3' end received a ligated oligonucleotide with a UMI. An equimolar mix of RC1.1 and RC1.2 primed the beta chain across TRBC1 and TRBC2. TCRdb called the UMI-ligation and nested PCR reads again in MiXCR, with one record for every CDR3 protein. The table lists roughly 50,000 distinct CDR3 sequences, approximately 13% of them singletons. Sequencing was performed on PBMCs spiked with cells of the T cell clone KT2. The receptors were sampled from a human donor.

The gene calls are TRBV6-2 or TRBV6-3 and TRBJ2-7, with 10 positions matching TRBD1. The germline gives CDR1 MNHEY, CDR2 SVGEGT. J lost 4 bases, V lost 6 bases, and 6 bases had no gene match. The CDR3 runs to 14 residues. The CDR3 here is CASRKAGQGYEQYF. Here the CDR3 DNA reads TGTGCCAGCAGGAAAGCGGGACAGGGGTACGAGCAGTACTTC.

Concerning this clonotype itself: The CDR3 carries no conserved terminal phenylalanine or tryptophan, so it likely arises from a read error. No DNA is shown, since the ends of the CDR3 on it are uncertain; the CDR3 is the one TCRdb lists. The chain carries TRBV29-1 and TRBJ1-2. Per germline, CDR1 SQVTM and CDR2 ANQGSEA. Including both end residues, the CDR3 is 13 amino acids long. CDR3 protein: CSVSTRDETTPWY.

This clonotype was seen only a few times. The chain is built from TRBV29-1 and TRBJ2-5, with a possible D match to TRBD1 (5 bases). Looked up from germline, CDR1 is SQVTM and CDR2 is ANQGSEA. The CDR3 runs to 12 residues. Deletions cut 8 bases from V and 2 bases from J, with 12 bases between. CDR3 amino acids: CSINSGQETQYF. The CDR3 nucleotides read TGCAGCATCAACTCAGGGCAAGAGACCCAGTACTTC.

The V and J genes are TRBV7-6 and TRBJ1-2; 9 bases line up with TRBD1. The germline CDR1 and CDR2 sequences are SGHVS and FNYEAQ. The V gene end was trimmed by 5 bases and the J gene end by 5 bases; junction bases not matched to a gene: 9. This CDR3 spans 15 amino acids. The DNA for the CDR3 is TGTGCCAGCAGCCCCCGATCGGGACAGGGATATGGCTACACCTTC. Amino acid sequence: CASSPRSGQGYGYTF.

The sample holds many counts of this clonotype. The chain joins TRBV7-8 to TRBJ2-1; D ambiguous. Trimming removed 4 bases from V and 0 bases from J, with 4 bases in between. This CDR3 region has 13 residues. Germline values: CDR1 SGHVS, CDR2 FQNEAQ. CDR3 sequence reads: CASSSSSYNEQFF. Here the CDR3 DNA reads TGTGCCAGCAGCTCCTCCTCCTACAATGAGCAGTTCTTC.

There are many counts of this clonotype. In DNA, the CDR3 is TGCAGTGCTAGTCCAGCGGGAGGGTACAATGAGCAGTTCTTC. Translation: CSASPAGGYNEQFF. The chain uses TRBV20-1 and TRBJ2-1, with 10 bases lining up with TRBD2. The CDR3 sequence is 14 residues long. Germline-derived CDR1 and CDR2 are DFQATT and SNEGSKA (reference sequence). V shed 3 bases, J shed 4 bases, and the junction held 3 bases outside the gene matches.

The CDR3 DNA reads TGCAGTGCTAGACAGGGGCGACAATACATTAGCAATCAGCCCCAGCATTTT. Translated, it gives CSARQGRQYISNQPQHF. This chain joins TRBV20-1 and TRBJ1-5; maybe TRBD1 (6 bases). The CDR3 sequence is 17 residues long. Per the germline V gene, CDR1 is DFQATT and CDR2 is SNEGSKA (reference sequence). Trimming removed 2 bases at V and 0 bases at J, with 17 bases between.

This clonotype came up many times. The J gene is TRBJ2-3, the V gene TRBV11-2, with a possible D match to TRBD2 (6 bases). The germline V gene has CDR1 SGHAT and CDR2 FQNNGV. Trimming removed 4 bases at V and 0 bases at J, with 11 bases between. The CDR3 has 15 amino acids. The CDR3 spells CASSSTGLSTDTQYF. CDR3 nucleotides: TGTGCCAGCAGCTCCACGGGACTGAGCACAGATACGCAGTATTTT.

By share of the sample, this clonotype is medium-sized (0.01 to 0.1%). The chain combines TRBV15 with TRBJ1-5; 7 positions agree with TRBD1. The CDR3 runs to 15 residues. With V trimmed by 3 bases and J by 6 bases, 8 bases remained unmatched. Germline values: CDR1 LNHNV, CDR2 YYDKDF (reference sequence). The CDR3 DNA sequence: TGTGCCACCAGCAGCGAGACAGGGAGTACTCAGCCCCAGCATTTT. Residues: CATSSETGSTQPQHF.

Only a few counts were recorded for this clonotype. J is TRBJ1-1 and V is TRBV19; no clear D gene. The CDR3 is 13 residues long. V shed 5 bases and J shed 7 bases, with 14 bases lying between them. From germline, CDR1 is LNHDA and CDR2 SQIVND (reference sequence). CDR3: CASSPQSRGEAFF. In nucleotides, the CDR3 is TGTGCCAGTAGTCCACAATCCCGGGGTGAAGCTTTCTTT.

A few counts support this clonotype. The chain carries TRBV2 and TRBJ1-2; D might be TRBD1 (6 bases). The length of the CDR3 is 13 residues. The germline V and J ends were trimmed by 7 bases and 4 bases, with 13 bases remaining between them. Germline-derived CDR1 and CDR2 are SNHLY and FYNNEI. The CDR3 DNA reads TGTGCCAGCACTCCGGGACACCCCTATGGCTACACCTTC. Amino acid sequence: CASTPGHPYGYTF.

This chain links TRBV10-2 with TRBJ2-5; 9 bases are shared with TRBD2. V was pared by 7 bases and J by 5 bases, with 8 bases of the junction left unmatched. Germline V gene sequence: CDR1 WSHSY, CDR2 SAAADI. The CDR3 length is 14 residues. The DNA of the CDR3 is TGCGCCAGCAATCCTAGCGGGATCGGGGAGACCCAGTACTTC. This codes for CASNPSGIGETQYF.

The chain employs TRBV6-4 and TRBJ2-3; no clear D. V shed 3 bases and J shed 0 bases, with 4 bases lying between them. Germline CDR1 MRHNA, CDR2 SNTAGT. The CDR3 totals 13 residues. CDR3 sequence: CASSEASTDTQYF. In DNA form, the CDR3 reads TGTGCCAGCAGTGAGGCTAGCACAGATACGCAGTATTTT.

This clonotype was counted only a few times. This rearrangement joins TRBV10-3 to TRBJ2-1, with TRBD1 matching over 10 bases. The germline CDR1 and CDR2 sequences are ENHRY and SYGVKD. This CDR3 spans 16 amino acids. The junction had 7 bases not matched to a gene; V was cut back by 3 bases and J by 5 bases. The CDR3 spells CAISDYGTGDNNEQFF. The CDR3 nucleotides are TGTGCCATCAGTGATTATGGGACAGGGGATAACAATGAGCAGTTCTTC.

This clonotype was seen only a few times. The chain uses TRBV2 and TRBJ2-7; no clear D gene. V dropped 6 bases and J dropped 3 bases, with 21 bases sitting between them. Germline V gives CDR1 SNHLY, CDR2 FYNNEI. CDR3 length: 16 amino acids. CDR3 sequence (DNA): TGTGCCAGCAGACCCCGGCCTTGGAGCTTCAACTACGAGCAGTACTTC. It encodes CASRPRPWSFNYEQYF.

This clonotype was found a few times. The CDR3 DNA reads as TGTGCCAGCAGCCTGACAGGGATGGTCGCTGAAGCTTTCTTT. This sequence encodes CASSLTGMVAEAFF. The chain combines TRBV11-3 with TRBJ1-1; 7 nucleotides align to TRBD1. The CDR3 runs to 14 residues. V lost 5 bases to trimming and J lost 6 bases; unmatched junction nucleotides: 9. Germline V gives CDR1 SGHNT, CDR2 YENEEA. Filled out from reference TRBV11-3 and TRBJ1-1, the complete variable domain reads EAGVVQSPRYKIIEKKQPVAFWCNPISGHNTLYWYLQNLGQGPELLIRYENEEAVDDSQLPKDRFSAERLKGVDSTLKIQPAELGDSAVYLCASSLTGMVAEAFFGQGTRLTVV.

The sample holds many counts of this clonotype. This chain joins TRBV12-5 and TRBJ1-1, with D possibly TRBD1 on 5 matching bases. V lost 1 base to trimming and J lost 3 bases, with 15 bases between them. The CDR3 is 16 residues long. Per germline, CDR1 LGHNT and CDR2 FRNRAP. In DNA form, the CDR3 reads TGTGCTAGTGGTTTGGCAGATTACCGGGGGGACACTGAAGCTTTCTTT. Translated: CASGLADYRGDTEAFF.

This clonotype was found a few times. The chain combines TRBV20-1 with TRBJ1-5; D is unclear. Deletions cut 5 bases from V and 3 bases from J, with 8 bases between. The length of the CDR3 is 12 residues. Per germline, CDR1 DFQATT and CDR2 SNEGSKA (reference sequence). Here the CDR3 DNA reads TGCAGTGCTGGCAGGATCAATCAGCCCCAGCATTTT. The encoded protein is CSAGRINQPQHF.